Listed below are T cell receptor beta chains from one sample, sequenced in a study of blood T cell repertoires in COVID-19. Assay used: immunoSEQ multiplex PCR; TCRdb lists only in-frame clones, some missing. The sample contains about 480,000 clones, 75% to 90% of which appear only once. The sequenced material came from peripheral blood. The source of these receptors is a woman in her 30s with acute or convalescent COVID-19. Both conserved end residues are part of each CDR3. Each record gives: V gene, D gene, J gene, CDR3 length, CDR3 protein. D genes are given only for firm matches.

>TRBV7-2|TRBD2|TRBJ2-2|16
CASSLERGSYTGELFF
>TRBV2|TRBD2|TRBJ2-5|16
CASRAGLAGGLGTQYF
>TRBV9|TRBD1|TRBJ2-7|15
CASSVGQGPSYEQYF
>TRBV7-9|NA|TRBJ2-2|13
CASSFAGTGELFF
>TRBV7-3|NA|TRBJ2-3|13
CASSTSGADTQYF
>TRBV4-2|NA|TRBJ2-3|15
CASSLPGSSTDTQYF
>TRBV19|NA|TRBJ1-4|13
CASSPGHLEKLFF
>TRBV28|TRBD1|TRBJ1-5|15
CASLGQGRSNQPQHF
>TRBV11-2|NA|TRBJ1-1|15
CASSLSGRTSTEAFF
>TRBV4-1|NA|TRBJ1-2|14
CASSPLPSDYGYTF
>TRBV30|TRBD1|TRBJ1-1|15
CAWRGDRAMNTEAFF
>TRBV7-2|TRBD2|TRBJ2-1|16
CASSLGRGLSNNEQFF
>TRBV6-5|TRBD1|TRBJ1-4|14
CASGRQGWDEKLFF
>TRBV24-1|TRBD1|TRBJ2-1|13
CATSGQGYNEQFF
>TRBV11-2|NA|TRBJ1-2|13
CASSPQGNYGYTF
>TRBV15|NA|TRBJ2-7|15
CATSSSGASSYEQYF
>TRBV24-1|TRBD2|TRBJ2-1|17
CATSDRRGGARYNEQFF
>TRBV14|NA|TRBJ1-3|14
CASSPSRSGNTIYF
>TRBV6-5|NA|TRBJ1-1|14
CASSLLPSNTEAFF
>TRBV5-4|TRBD1|TRBJ2-2|15
CASSLGQGHTGELFF
>TRBV5-1|NA|TRBJ1-5|15
CASSLSGGSNQPQHF
>TRBV27|TRBD1|TRBJ2-7|14
CASKTGGESYEQYF
>TRBV6-5|TRBD1|TRBJ1-2|13
CASSLDRGYGYTF
>TRBV4-1|NA|TRBJ1-1|15
CASSQPMRRNTEAFF
>TRBV5-4|TRBD2|TRBJ2-5|16
CASSLSGGGPQETQYF
>TRBV28|NA|TRBJ2-1|15
CASSLYAVASNEQFF
>TRBV4-1|NA|TRBJ2-5|13
CASSHGNQETQYF
>TRBV11-2|NA|TRBJ2-3|15
CASSSGRGGTDTQYF
>TRBV4-1|TRBD1|TRBJ2-1|14
CASSRDRERNEQFF
>TRBV2|NA|TRBJ2-2|17
CASKAALAKKNTGELFF
>TRBV19|TRBD1|TRBJ1-5|14
CASSTQGSNQPQHF
>TRBV10-3|NA|TRBJ2-6|13
CAIRGAGANVLTF
>TRBV5-5|NA|TRBJ2-2|15
CASSLEQGNTGELFF
>TRBV5-6|TRBD1|TRBJ2-3|18
CASSPGLSSGQRTDTQYF
>TRBV4-1|NA|TRBJ2-6|16
CASSQDRGSGANVLTF
>TRBV6-6|TRBD1|TRBJ1-4|19
CASSLISGTGAGGGEKLFF
>TRBV20-1|TRBD2|TRBJ2-1|18
CSASLSRGGVGSYNEQFF
>TRBV5-1|NA|TRBJ1-4|14
CASSLGQFNEKLFF
>TRBV11-2|NA|TRBJ1-3|15
CASSLVGRGRNTIYF
>TRBV29-1|TRBD1|TRBJ2-1|11
CSVRTGSEQFF